Below, 22 T cell receptor beta chains from the same sample are listed, as sequenced in a study of cytomegalovirus exposure and HLA in healthy donors. Method: immunoSEQ multiplex PCR; TCRdb's copy keeps in-frame clones and lacks some. There are under 200,000 clones in the sample; about 89% occur only once, and over 2.5% lies in the top ten. The sample was PBMCs. The receptors stem from a woman under 30 in good health and CMV-seropositive.

This clone was found once. The chain joins TRBV7-8 to TRBJ2-5; possibly TRBD2 for D (5 bases). The CDR3 contains 14 residues. Per germline, CDR1 SGHVS and CDR2 FQNEAQ. V gave up 7 bases and J gave up 1 base, with 13 bases separating them. The CDR3 loop is CASNNRLLQETQYF. The CDR3 bases are TGTGCCAGCAACAATCGACTACTCCAAGAGACCCAGTACTTC. Full variable domain (outside the CDR3, taken from reference TRBV7-8 and TRBJ2-5): GAGVSQSPRYKVAKRGQDVALRCDPISGHVSLFWYQQALGQGPEFLTYFQNEAQLDKSGLPSDRFFAERPEGSVSTLKIQRTQQEDSAVYLCASNNRLLQETQYFGPGTRLLVL.

The rearrangement links TRBV4-2 to TRBJ2-3, with 15 bases matching TRBD2. The CDR3 runs 19 residues. J lost 5 bases, V lost 0 bases, and 9 bases had no gene match. The germline gives CDR1 LGHNA, CDR2 YNFKEQ. Written as DNA, the CDR3 is TGTGCCAGCAGCCAAGAACCCGGGACTAGCGGGAGGCAACGAGATACGCAGTATTTT. This translates into CASSQEPGTSGRQRDTQYF.

The chain uses TRBV5-1 and TRBJ1-2; D ambiguous. This CDR3 has 14 residues. Per the germline V gene, CDR1 is SGHRS and CDR2 is YFSETQ. The V end lost 0 bases, the J end lost 0 bases, and 6 bases lay between the germline ends. As DNA, the CDR3 is TGCGCCAGCAGCTTGGACAGCACTAACTATGGCTACACCTTC. Protein: CASSLDSTNYGYTF.

This chain uses TRBV5-1 with TRBJ1-6; TRBD1 matches 10 bases. V lost 3 bases, J lost 1 base, and 7 bases stayed unmatched. This CDR3 is 18 amino acids long. Per germline, CDR1 SGHRS and CDR2 YFSETQ. The CDR3 DNA is TGCGCCAGCAGCTCCGGGACAGGGGCTGGGTCCTATAATTCACCCCTCCACTTT. Protein sequence: CASSSGTGAGSYNSPLHF.

The V gene is TRBV15, the J gene TRBJ2-5, with 10 bases that match TRBD1. The CDR3 is made up of 16 amino acids. The J segment lost 4 bases and the V segment lost 4 bases, leaving 9 bases of the junction unmatched. Germline V gives CDR1 LNHNV, CDR2 YYDKDF (reference sequence). The CDR3 protein is CATSMRSGQGLETQYF. The CDR3 nucleotides are TGTGCCACCAGCATGCGCTCGGGACAGGGGTTAGAGACCCAGTACTTC.

This sequence joins TRBV4-1 and TRBJ1-2, with 7 bases aligning to TRBD1. The CDR3 runs 16 residues. The ends lost 0 bases at V and 3 bases at J; junction bases unmatched: 7. The germline V gene encodes CDR1 MGHRA and CDR2 YSYEKL. The CDR3 DNA reads as TGCGCCAGCAGCCAAGATTGGGGACAGAAATACTATGGCTACACCTTC. Translation: CASSQDWGQKYYGYTF.

The gene calls are TRBV2 and TRBJ1-1; D unresolved. This CDR3 is 13 amino acids long. Germline CDR1 reads SNHLY; CDR2 reads FYNNEI. V lost 7 bases, J lost 3 bases, and 12 bases lay in between. The CDR3 protein is CASTGELDTEAFF. The CDR3, as DNA: TGTGCCAGCACCGGGGAGTTGGACACTGAAGCTTTCTTT.

A single count supports this clone. The V and J genes are TRBV11-2 and TRBJ2-3; D call uncertain. Germline V CDR1 and CDR2: SGHAT, FQNNGV. The CDR3 consists of 13 residues. With 2 bases removed from V and 4 bases from J, the gap between germline ends came to 7 bases. The CDR3 coding sequence is TGTGCCAGCAGCTTATCCCGAGCAGATACGCAGTATTTT. It is translated as CASSLSRADTQYF.

The rearrangement uses TRBV4-1 and TRBJ2-1; 8 nucleotides align to TRBD2. The CDR3 is made up of 16 amino acids. Germline CDR1 MGHRA, CDR2 YSYEKL. Trimming removed 3 bases from V and 7 bases from J; junction bases left unmatched: 11. The CDR3 DNA reads as TGCGCCAGCAGCCACGTCACGGGGGGGCCTATGAATGAGCAGTTCTTC. Translated: CASSHVTGGPMNEQFF.

The chain recombines TRBV27 with TRBJ2-6, with D uncertain. Germline V gene sequence: CDR1 MNHEY, CDR2 SMNVEV (reference sequence). V shed 5 bases and J shed 4 bases, with 3 bases lying between them. The CDR3 is 12 amino acids. The CDR3 spells CASSPGANVLTF. The DNA of the CDR3 is TGTGCCAGCAGTCCGGGGGCCAACGTCCTGACTTTC.

The chain is built from TRBV7-8 and TRBJ1-2; D is possibly TRBD1 (6 bases). The CDR3 has 14 amino acids. The V end was cut by 5 bases, the J end by 3 bases, with 13 bases between. Germline V gene lookup returns CDR1 SGHVS and CDR2 FQNEAQ. The CDR3 sequence: CASSDQGKDYGYTF. DNA for the CDR3: TGTGCCAGCAGCGATCAGGGGAAAGACTATGGCTACACCTTC.

This clone was seen only once. The chain uses TRBV11-2 and TRBJ1-1, with a weak D call TRBD1 (5 bases). The V and J ends lost 5 bases and 0 bases respectively, with 19 bases between them. Germline assignment: CDR1 SGHAT and CDR2 FQNNGV. The length of the CDR3 is 17 residues. CDR3 region: CASSPTMGQTMNTEAFF. The CDR3 DNA follows: TGTGCCAGCAGCCCGACCATGGGGCAGACCATGAACACTGAAGCTTTCTTT.

The rearrangement links TRBV30 to TRBJ2-2; 9 bases line up with TRBD1. In germline, CDR1 is GTSNPN, CDR2 SVGIG (reference sequence). The V gene end was trimmed by 5 bases and the J gene end by 4 bases; junction bases not matched to a gene: 20. The CDR3 is 19 amino acids. The CDR3 coding sequence is TGTGCCTGGGGGGCTAGGAGACAGGGGGGGCCCCGAGGCACCGGGGAGCTGTTTTTT. This sequence encodes CAWGARRQGGPRGTGELFF.

The chain is built from TRBV7-6 and TRBJ2-7, with D unresolved. Germline V gives CDR1 SGHVS, CDR2 FNYEAQ. The ends were cut back, 0 bases at V and 2 bases at J, with 20 bases in the middle. The CDR3 runs to 18 residues. The CDR3 region is CASSLAPRDPLTPYEQYF. The CDR3 nucleotides read TGTGCCAGCAGCTTAGCGCCTAGAGATCCACTAACCCCCTACGAGCAGTACTTC.

The chain combines TRBV19 with TRBJ1-5; a weak D match, TRBD1 (5 bases). The V end was cut by 7 bases, the J end by 3 bases, with 7 bases between. Germline loops: CDR1 LNHDA, CDR2 SQIVND (reference sequence). This CDR3 is 12 amino acids long. The CDR3 sequence is CASKTANQPQHF. The CDR3 DNA is TGTGCCAGTAAGACAGCCAATCAGCCCCAGCATTTT.

J is TRBJ2-7 and V is TRBV11-1; TRBD1 matches 7 bases. Per the germline V gene, CDR1 is SGHAT and CDR2 is FQDESV (reference sequence). This CDR3 region has 16 residues. The V and J ends lost 5 bases and 5 bases, in that order; junction bases with no gene match: 15. The CDR3 sequence is CASSHKQGHVVNEQYF. The CDR3 bases are TGTGCCAGCAGCCACAAACAGGGGCACGTTGTCAACGAGCAGTACTTC.

The chain combines TRBV6-6 with TRBJ1-4, with D unresolved. The germline V gene has CDR1 MNHNY and CDR2 SVGAGI (reference sequence). The CDR3 length is 15 residues. V was pared by 2 bases and J by 7 bases, with 14 bases between. The CDR3 coding sequence is TGTGCCAGCAGTTACGCGGTCAATGTTGGTGAAAAACTGTTTTTT. Protein product: CASSYAVNVGEKLFF.

The V gene is TRBV6-1, the J gene TRBJ2-7; TRBD1 matches 7 bases. The CDR3 is made up of 15 amino acids. Germline CDR1 reads MNHNS; CDR2 reads SASEGT. With 7 bases clipped from V and 2 bases from J, the junction kept 11 bases outside the gene matches. The CDR3 nucleotides read TGTGCCAGCAACCCGACAGGGAGATCCGCCTACGAGCAGTACTTC. This encodes CASNPTGRSAYEQYF.

The V call is TRBV13, the J call TRBJ1-5, with 11 bases fitting TRBD1. Germline loops: CDR1 PRHDT, CDR2 FYEKMQ (reference sequence). Trimming removed 5 bases from V and 0 bases from J; junction bases left unmatched: 9. This CDR3 contains 18 residues. The CDR3 sequence: CASSLQGQGEYSNQPQHF. The CDR3 DNA reads as TGTGCCAGCAGCCTCCAGGGACAGGGGGAATATAGCAATCAGCCCCAGCATTTT.

The rearrangement joins TRBV18 to TRBJ2-7; TRBD1 agrees at 7 bases. V was pared by 4 bases and J by 1 base, with 4 bases of the junction left unmatched. CDR1 and CDR2 (germline): KGHSH, LQKENI. The CDR3 runs to 14 residues. The CDR3 coding sequence is TGTGCCAGCTCACTTTTGGACAGGTCCTACGAGCAGTACTTC. This translates into CASSLLDRSYEQYF.

The J gene is TRBJ2-3, the V gene TRBV9; unclear D gene. Between the trimmed V and J ends, which lost 0 bases and 1 base, there was a span of 6 bases. The CDR3 is made up of 14 amino acids. Germline V gene data show CDR1 as SGDLS and CDR2 as YYNGEE. The CDR3 bases are TGTGCCAGCAGCGTAGCTCGGGGCACAGATACGCAGTATTTT. This gives the protein CASSVARGTDTQYF.

The chain has TRBV2 and TRBJ2-3; 10 bases are shared with TRBD2. The CDR3 length is 15 residues. V lost 5 bases to trimming and J lost 4 bases; unmatched junction nucleotides: 6. The germline CDR1 and CDR2 sequences are SNHLY and FYNNEI. In DNA, the CDR3 is TGTGCCAGCAGTCCCCCCGGGACTAGCGCAGATACGCAGTATTTT. This codes for CASSPPGTSADTQYF.